The source of this TCR beta chain is a study of shared T cell receptors in the human thymus. Sequencing used immunoSEQ multiplex PCR; TCRdb keeps in-frame clones, though not all of them. The repertoire holds just under 550,000 clones, with 75% to 85% as singletons. These data were also filed under a second study, of human thymus T cells. That study reports: The donor group consisted of healthy Finnish infants who were having corrective surgery for congenital heart defects. The thymus tissue came from resections taken during corrective heart surgery.

The sample was thymocytes. This TCR came from a boy younger than two with a congenital heart defect.

Here the CDR3 DNA reads TGTGCCAGCAGCCAAGAGGAGGTAGCGGGAGGGCCGGGTATTCAGTACTTC. Its protein product is CASSQEEVAGGPGIQYF. V gene TRBV14 combines with J gene TRBJ2-4; TRBD2 matches at 11 bases. Germline V lookup: CDR1 SGHDN, CDR2 FVKESK. The CDR3 consists of 17 residues. Trimming took 0 bases from V and 10 from J; bases not matched to a gene: 11.